This T cell receptor (beta chain) was obtained from a study of blood T cell repertoires in COVID-19. Only in-frame clones appear in the TCRdb table, and some are missing; sequencing was by immunoSEQ multiplex PCR. The table has some 89,000 clones, 82% seen once. The CDR3 runs to 13 residues. The V end was cut by 6 bases, the J end by 1 base, with 9 bases between. The chain joins TRBV12-3 or TRBV12-4 to TRBJ1-1, with D unresolved. The sample taken for sequencing was peripheral blood. This clonotype was sampled from a woman over 75 with acute or convalescent COVID-19. The CDR3 spells CASSLAWNTEAFF. In nucleotides, the CDR3 is TGTGCCAGCAGCCTTGCGTGGAACACTGAAGCTTTCTTT.